This T cell receptor (beta chain) comes out of a study of CD8+ T cells in alopecia areata (dated by TCRdb to about 2018). For the wider study: The treated patients took part in an open-label pilot trial in which moderate-to-severe alopecia areata was treated with oral tofacitinib at 5 to 10 mg twice daily. In humans, TCRbeta sequencing was performed on scalp tissue and on sorted CD4+ and CD8+ peripheral blood T cells from healthy controls and from patients with patchy or totalis/universalis alopecia areata. To study T cell clonal expansion in alopecia areata, the researchers applied high-throughput TCRbeta sequencing to both the C3H/HeJ mouse model and human patients. Tofacitinib was administered for 6 to 18 months, and 6 months of follow-up off drug were then conducted to assess delayed response and recurrence. Patients on tofacitinib were biopsied at baseline and after 4 and 24 weeks of treatment, and several of the patients also had a later scalp biopsy. Scalp clonality was compared among normal scalp (n=4), patchy alopecia areata scalp (n=8), and alopecia totalis/universalis scalp (n=8). TCRbeta CDR3 regions were amplified by immunoSEQ multiplex PCR with 35 Vbeta forward and 13 Jbeta reverse primers. The RNA source kit depended on sample type: the PAXgene miRNA kit for fixed scalp, the miRNeasy kit for PBMCs, and the RNeasy kit for mouse skin.

Peripheral blood and lesional scalp punch biopsies were obtained from patients with alopecia areata. After PBMCs were isolated by density centrifugation and stained for CD3, CD4 and CD8, a FACSAria was used to sort CD4+ and CD8+ T cells. Receptor amplification or capture employed the immunoSEQ multiplex PCR assay. For TCR sequencing, RNA was extracted from every sample and reverse transcribed into cDNA to serve as template. SuperScript III was used to make first-strand cDNA, primed with a 2:1 mix of oligo-dT and random hexamers. A synthetic immune receptor repertoire was used to gauge amplification bias, and whatever bias remained was removed computationally. As for how the authors treated the data: Raw reads were preprocessed to remove errors, and CDR3 was defined according to IMGT conventions as the region from the conserved cysteine to phenylalanine. Clonality was computed as 1 minus the Shannon entropy, with the entropy normalized by log2 of the number of productive unique TCRs. CD4 or CD8 identity of scalp clones was inferred by cross-referencing scalp TCRbeta sequences with sorted blood CD4 and CD8 repertoires. In TCRdb, the immuneACCESS table is reduced to in-frame sequences with V and J assigned. These tables do not hold every clone; where another copy was compared, an unresolved V gene accounts for under half, and the others remain unexplained. V and J calls and clone size are given by that table; D and trimming were obtained from the DNA. The sample table records 150,000 or so clones; 45% to 60% of these occur just once. The ten largest account for roughly 7.5% of the sample.

Study-level results and caveats: Higher clonality and more expanded CD8+ clones were observed in lesional scalp than in normal scalp, particularly in alopecia totalis/universalis, a finding suggestive of antigenic drive. Scalp TCR repertoire analysis is complicated because resident alphabeta T cells in normal human skin are also sequenced, whereas mouse skin is dominated by gammadelta T cells. Shared TCR sequences between patients were less evident than in mice, which may be partly attributable to HLA diversity in the patient population.

To note about this clone: Its antigen specificity is not known. No much larger clone exists at a distance of one base, and base qualities are not known.

Trimming takes 5 bases from V and 8 bases from J, and the germline ends sit 15 bases apart. CDR1 is given as SQVTM and CDR2 as ANQGSEA, both from the germline V gene. Inclusive of the bounding cysteine and phenylalanine, the CDR3 is 12 residues long. CDR3 DNA is the only sequence kept; it has 36 bases, read in frame from the first base. Specimen: CD4+ T cells sorted from blood. The source of this sequence is a human donor with alopecia areata. This chain is built from TRBV29-1 and TRBJ1-2, with no confident D gene call. The bases read TGCAGCGTTCGGACTCACCGAGACGGCTACACCTTC. Its coded protein is CSVRTHRDGYTF.